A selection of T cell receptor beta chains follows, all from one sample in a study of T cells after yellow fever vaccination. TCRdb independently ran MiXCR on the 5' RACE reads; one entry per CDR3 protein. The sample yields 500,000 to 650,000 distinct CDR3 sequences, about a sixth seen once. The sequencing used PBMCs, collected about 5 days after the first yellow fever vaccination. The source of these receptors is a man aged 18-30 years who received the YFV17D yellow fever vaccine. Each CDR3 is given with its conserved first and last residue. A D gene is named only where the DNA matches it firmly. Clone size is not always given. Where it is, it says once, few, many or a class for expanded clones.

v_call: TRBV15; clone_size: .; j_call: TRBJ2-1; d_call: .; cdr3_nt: TGTGCCACCAGCAGGGAATACAATGAGCAGTTCTTC; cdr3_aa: CATSREYNEQFF
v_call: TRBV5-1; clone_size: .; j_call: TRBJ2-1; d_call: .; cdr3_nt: TGCGCCAGCAGCTTGGCCGTCAGAACCTACAATGAGCAGTTCTTC; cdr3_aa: CASSLAVRTYNEQFF
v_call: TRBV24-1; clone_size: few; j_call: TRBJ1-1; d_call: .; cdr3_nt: TGTGCCACCAGTGCGGGGGGGCATCGAACTGAAGCTTTCTTT; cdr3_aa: CATSAGGHRTEAFF
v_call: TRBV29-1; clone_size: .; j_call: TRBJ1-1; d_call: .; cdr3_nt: TGCAGCGCTAACAAACCATCGGGGGCGAACACTGAAGCTTTCTTT; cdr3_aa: CSANKPSGANTEAFF
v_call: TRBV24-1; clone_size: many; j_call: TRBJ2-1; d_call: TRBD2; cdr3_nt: TGTGCCACCAGTGATGCCGCTAGCGGGGTTCGCAATGAGCAGTTCTTC; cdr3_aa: CATSDAASGVRNEQFF
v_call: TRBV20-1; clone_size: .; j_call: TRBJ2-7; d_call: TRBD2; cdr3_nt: TGCAGTGCTAGGGGTCAGCGGGGCGATTCCTACGAGCAGTACTTC; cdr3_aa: CSARGQRGDSYEQYF
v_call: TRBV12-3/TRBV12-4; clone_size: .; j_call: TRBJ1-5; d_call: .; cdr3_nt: TGTGCCAGCAGTAAACACGGGCAGTCAATCAATCAGCCCCAGCATTTT; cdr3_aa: CASSKHGQSINQPQHF
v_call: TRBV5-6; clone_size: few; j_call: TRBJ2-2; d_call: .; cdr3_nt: TGTGCCAGCAGCGTTGACAGCAGCTGGCCCGGGGAGCTGTTTTTT; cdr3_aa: CASSVDSSWPGELFF
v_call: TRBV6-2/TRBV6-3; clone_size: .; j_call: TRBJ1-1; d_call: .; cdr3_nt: TGTGCCAGCCGCGACAGCCCCGGGGAAGCTTTCTTT; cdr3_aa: CASRDSPGEAFF
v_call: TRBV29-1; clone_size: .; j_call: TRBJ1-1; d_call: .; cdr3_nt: TGCAGCGTTGGTAGGACTTTATTAAACACTGAAGCTTTCTTT; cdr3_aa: CSVGRTLLNTEAFF
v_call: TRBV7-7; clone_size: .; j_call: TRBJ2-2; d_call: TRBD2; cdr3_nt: TGTGCTAGCAGCCCAACTCAAAGCGGGGGCACCGGGGAGCTGTTTTTT; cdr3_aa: CASSPTQSGGTGELFF
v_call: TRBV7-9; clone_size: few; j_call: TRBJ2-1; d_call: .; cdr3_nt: TGTGCCAGCAGCTTAGTCAGCGTCCGGGAGCAGTTCTTC; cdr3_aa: CASSLVSVREQFF
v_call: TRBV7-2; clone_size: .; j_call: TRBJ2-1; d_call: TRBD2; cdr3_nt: TGTGCCAGCAGCCTCAAAAGCGGGGGAACCTACAATGAGCAGTTCTTC; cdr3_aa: CASSLKSGGTYNEQFF
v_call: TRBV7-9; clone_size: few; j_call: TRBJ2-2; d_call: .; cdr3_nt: TGTGCCAGCAGCGAGGAACAGGACCCCGGGGAGCTGTTTTTT; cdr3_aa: CASSEEQDPGELFF
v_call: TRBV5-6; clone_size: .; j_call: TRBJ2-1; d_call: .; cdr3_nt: TGTGCCAGCAGCCATCCGGGACAATCCTACAATGAGCAGTTCTTC; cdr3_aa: CASSHPGQSYNEQFF
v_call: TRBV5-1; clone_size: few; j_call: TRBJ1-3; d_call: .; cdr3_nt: TGCGCCAGCAGCTTGGACGGCGGACGTTATCTTATTAACCCCATATATTTT; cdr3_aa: CASSLDGGRYLINPIYF
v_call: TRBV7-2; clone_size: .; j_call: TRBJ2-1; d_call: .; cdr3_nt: TGTGCCAGCAGCCTCGGGGGTGGGGGCGTTAGGCACAATGAGCAGTTCTTC; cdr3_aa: CASSLGGGGVRHNEQFF
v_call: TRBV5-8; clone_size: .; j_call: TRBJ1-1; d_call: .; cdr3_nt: TGTGCCAGCAGCTCCCGGGTGTTAGGGAACACTGAAGCTTTCTTT; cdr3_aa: CASSSRVLGNTEAFF
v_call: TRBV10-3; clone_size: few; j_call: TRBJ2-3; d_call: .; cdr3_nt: TGTGCCATCAGTCTGGGGGAAACAGATACGCAGTATTTT; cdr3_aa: CAISLGETDTQYF
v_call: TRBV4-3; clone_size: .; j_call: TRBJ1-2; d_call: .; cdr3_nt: TGCGCCAGCAGCCATTGGCGGGCATCCACTGACTACACCTTC; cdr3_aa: CASSHWRASTDYTF
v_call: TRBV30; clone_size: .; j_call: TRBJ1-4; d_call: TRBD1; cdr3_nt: TGTGCCTGGAAAGGTCCCAGGGGGGAAAAACTGTTTTTT; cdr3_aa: CAWKGPRGEKLFF
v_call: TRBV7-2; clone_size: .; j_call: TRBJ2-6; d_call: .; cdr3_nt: TGTGCCAGCAGCTCCAGCAGATCCTCTGGGGCCAACGTCCTGACTTTC; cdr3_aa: CASSSSRSSGANVLTF
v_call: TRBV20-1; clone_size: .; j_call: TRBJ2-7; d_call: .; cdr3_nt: TGCAGTGTCCGGACCGGGTTTGGGCAGTACTTC; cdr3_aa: CSVRTGFGQYF
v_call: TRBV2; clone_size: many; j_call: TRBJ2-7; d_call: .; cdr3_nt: TGTGCCAGCAGTGCGGGGGTTAGCTACGAGCAGTACTTC; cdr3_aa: CASSAGVSYEQYF
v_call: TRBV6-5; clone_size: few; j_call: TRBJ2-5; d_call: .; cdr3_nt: TGTGCCAGTCATCTTGGGGAGACCCAGTACTTC; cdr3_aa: CASHLGETQYF
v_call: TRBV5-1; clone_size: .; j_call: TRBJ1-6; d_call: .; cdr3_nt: TGCGCCAGCAGCTTGGCCGGGCAGGCACCCCTCCACTTT; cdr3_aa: CASSLAGQAPLHF
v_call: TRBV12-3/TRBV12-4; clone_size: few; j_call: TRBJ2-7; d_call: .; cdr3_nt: TGTGCCAGCAGCCCTCCCCGATCGACCGAGCAGTACTTC; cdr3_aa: CASSPPRSTEQYF
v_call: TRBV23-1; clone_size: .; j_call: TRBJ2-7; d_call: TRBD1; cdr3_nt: TGCGCCAGCACTATCAACCGGGACAGGGAAGCGAACGAGCAGTACTTC; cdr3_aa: CASTINRDREANEQYF
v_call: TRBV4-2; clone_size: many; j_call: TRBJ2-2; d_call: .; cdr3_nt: TGTGCCAGCAGCCGTACGTTTGATCCTAGGGCCGGGGAGCTGTTTTTT; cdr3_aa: CASSRTFDPRAGELFF
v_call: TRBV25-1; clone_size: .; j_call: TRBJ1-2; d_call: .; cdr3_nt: TGTGCCAGCAGTCCCGCGGGGCCAGGTCTGGGCTATGGCTACACCTTC; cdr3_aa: CASSPAGPGLGYGYTF
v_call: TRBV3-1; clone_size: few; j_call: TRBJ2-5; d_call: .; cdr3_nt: TGTGCCAGCAGCCAAGCTATGGGGGGAGAGACCCAGTACTTC; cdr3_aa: CASSQAMGGETQYF
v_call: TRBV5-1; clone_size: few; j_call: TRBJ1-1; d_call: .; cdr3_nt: TGCGCCAGCACCTCGGACACTGAAGCTTTCTTT; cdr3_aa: CASTSDTEAFF
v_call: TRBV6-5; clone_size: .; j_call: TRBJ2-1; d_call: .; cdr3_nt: TGTGCCAGCAGTTACTCTCCCTGGCAGACGGATGAGCAGTTCTTC; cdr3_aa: CASSYSPWQTDEQFF
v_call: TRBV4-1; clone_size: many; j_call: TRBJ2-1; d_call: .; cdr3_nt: TGCGCCAGCAGCCAAGATTTCGGCTGGAGCAATGAGCAGTTCTTC; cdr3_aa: CASSQDFGWSNEQFF
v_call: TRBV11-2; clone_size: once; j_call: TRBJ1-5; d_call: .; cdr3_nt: TGTGCCAGCAGCTCAGACAGACCCTCCAATCAGCCCCAGCATTTT; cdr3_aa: CASSSDRPSNQPQHF
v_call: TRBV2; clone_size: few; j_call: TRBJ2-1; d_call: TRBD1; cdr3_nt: TGTGCCAGCAGTGGCCAGGGGGCTTACTATGAGCAGTTCTTC; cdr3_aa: CASSGQGAYYEQFF
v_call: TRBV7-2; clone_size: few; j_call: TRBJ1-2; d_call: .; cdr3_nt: TGTGCCAGCAGCTTAGGGACGGTTAACAGCGGTGGCTACACCTTC; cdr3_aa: CASSLGTVNSGGYTF